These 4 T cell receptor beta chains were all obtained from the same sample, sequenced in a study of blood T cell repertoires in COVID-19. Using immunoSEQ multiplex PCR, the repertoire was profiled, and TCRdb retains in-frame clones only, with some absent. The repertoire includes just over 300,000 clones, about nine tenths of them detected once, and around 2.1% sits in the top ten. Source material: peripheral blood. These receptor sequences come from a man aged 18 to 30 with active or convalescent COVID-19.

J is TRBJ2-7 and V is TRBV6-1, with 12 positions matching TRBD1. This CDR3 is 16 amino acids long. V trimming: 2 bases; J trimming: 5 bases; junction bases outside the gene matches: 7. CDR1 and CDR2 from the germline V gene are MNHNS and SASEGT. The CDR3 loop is CASSELAGTGGDEQYF. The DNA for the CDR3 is TGTGCCAGCAGTGAACTAGCCGGGACAGGGGGCGACGAGCAGTACTTC.

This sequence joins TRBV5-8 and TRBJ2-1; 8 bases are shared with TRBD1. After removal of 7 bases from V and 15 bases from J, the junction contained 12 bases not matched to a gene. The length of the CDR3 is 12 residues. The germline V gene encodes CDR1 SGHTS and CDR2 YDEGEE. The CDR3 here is CASVLRGHLRFF. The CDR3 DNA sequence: TGTGCCAGCGTTCTCAGGGGGCATTTGCGGTTCTTC.

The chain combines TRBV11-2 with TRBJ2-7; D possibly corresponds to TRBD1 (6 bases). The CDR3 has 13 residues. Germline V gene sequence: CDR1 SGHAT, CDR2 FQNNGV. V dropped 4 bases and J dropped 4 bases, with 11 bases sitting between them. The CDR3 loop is CASSYTGSYEQYF. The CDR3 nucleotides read TGTGCCAGCAGCTATACAGGGTCTTACGAGCAGTACTTC.

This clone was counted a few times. The CDR3 protein is CATSRGTGTYNEQFF. DNA for the CDR3: TGTGCCACCAGCAGAGGGACAGGGACCTACAATGAGCAGTTCTTC. This chain connects TRBV15 to TRBJ2-1; 8 bases align to TRBD1. CDR1 and CDR2 (germline): LNHNV, YYDKDF (reference sequence). After removal of 1 base from V and 2 bases from J, the junction contained 1 base not matched to a gene. This CDR3 contains 15 residues. The full variable domain, in which reference TRBV15 and TRBJ2-1 provide the parts outside the CDR3, is DAMVIQNPRYQVTQFGKPVTLSCSQTLNHNVMYWYQQKSSQAPKLLFHYYDKDFNNEADTPDNFQSRRPNTSFCFLDIRSPGLGDTAMYLCATSRGTGTYNEQFFGPGTRLTVL.